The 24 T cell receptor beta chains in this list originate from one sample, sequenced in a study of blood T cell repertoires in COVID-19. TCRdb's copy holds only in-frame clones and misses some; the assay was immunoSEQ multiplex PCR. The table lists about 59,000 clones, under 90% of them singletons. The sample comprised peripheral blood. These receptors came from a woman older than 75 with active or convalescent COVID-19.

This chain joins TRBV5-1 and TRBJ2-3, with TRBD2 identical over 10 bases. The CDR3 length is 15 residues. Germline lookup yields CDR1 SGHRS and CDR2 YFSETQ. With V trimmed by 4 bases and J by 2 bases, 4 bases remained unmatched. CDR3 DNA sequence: TGCGCCAGCAGCCGTAGCGGGGGGACCACAGATACGCAGTATTTT. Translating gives CASSRSGGTTDTQYF. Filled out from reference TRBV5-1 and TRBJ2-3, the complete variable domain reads KAGVTQTPRYLIKTRGQQVTLSCSPISGHRSVSWYQQTPGQGLQFLFEYFSETQRNKGNFPGRFSGRQFSNSRSEMNVSTLELGDSALYLCASSRSGGTTDTQYFGPGTRLTVL.

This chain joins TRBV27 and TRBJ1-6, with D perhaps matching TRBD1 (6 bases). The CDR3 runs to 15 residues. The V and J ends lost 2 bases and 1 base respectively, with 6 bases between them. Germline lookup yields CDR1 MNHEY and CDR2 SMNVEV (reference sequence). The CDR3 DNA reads TGTGCCAGCAGTTTAGACAGGTCCTATAATTCACCCCTCCACTTT. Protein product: CASSLDRSYNSPLHF.

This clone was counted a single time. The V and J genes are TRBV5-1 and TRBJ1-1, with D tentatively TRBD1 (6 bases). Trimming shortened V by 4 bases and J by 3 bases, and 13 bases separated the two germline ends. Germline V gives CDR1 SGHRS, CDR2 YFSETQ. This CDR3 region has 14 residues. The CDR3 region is CASSVDRPDTEAFF. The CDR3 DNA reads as TGCGCCAGCAGCGTCGACAGGCCCGACACTGAAGCTTTCTTT. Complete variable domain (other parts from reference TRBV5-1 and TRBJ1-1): KAGVTQTPRYLIKTRGQQVTLSCSPISGHRSVSWYQQTPGQGLQFLFEYFSETQRNKGNFPGRFSGRQFSNSRSEMNVSTLELGDSALYLCASSVDRPDTEAFFGQGTRLTVV.

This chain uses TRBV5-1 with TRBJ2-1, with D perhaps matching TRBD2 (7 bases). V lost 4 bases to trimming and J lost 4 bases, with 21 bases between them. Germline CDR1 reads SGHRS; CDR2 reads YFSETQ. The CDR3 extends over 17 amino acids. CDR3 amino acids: CASSPSWEGGRYNEQFF. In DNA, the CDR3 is TGCGCCAGCAGCCCCTCTTGGGAGGGGGGGCGTTACAATGAGCAGTTCTTC. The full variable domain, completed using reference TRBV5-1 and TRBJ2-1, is KAGVTQTPRYLIKTRGQQVTLSCSPISGHRSVSWYQQTPGQGLQFLFEYFSETQRNKGNFPGRFSGRQFSNSRSEMNVSTLELGDSALYLCASSPSWEGGRYNEQFFGPGTRLTVL.

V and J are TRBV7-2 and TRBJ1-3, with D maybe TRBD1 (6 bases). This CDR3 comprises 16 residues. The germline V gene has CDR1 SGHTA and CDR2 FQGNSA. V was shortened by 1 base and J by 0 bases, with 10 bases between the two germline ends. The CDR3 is CASSLVGQSSGNTIYF. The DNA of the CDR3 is TGTGCCAGCAGCTTAGTAGGACAGAGCTCTGGAAACACCATATATTTT.

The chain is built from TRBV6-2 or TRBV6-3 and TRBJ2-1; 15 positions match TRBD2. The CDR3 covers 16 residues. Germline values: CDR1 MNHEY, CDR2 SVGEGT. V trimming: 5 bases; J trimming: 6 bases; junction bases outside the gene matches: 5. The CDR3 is CASSPGLAGGINEQFF. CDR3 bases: TGTGCCAGCAGTCCGGGACTAGCGGGGGGAATCAATGAGCAGTTCTTC.

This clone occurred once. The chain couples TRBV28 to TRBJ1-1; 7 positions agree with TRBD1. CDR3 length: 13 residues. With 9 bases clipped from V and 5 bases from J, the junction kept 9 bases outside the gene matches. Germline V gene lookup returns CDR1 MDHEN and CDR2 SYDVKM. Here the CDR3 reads CASKITGDTEAFF. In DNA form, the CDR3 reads TGTGCCAGTAAAATTACAGGGGATACTGAAGCTTTCTTT.

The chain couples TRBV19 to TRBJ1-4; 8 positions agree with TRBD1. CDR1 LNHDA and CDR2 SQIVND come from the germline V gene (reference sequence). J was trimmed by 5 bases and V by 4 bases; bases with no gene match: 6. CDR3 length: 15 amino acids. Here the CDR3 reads CASSSLQGGNEKLFF. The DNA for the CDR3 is TGTGCCAGTAGTAGCCTACAGGGGGGGAATGAAAAACTGTTTTTT.

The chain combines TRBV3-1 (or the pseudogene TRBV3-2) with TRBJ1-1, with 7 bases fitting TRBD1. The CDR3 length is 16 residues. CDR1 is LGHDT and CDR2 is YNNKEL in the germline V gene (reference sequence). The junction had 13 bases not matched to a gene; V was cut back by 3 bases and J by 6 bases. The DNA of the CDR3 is TGTGCCAGCAGCCATCGACAGGGTCACAAAGCCGCTGAAGCTTTCTTT. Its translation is CASSHRQGHKAAEAFF.

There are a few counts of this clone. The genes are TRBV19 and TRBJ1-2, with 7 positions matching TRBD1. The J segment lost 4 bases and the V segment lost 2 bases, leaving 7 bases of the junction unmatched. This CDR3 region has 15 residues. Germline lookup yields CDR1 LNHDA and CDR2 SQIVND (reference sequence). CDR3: CASSITGTVGYGYTF. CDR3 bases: TGTGCCAGTAGTATAACCGGGACAGTCGGCTATGGCTACACCTTC.

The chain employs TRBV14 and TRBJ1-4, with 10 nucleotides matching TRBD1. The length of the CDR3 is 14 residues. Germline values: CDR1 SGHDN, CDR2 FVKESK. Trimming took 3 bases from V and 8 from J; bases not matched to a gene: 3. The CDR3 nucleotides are TGTGCCAGCAGCCAGGGACAGGGGCGCGAAAAACTGTTTTTT. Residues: CASSQGQGREKLFF.

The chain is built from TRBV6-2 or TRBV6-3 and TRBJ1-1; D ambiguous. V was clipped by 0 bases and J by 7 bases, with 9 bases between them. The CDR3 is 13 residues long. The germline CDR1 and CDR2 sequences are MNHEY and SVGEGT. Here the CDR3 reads CASSYSRPVEAFF. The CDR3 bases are TGTGCCAGCAGTTACTCGCGGCCAGTTGAAGCTTTCTTT.

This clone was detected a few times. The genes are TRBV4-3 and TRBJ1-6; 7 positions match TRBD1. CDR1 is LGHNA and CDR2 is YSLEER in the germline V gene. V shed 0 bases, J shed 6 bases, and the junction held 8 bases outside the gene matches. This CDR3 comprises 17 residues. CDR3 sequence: CASSQDLTGTSNSPLHF. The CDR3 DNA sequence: TGCGCCAGCAGCCAAGATCTGACAGGGACAAGTAATTCACCCCTCCACTTT.

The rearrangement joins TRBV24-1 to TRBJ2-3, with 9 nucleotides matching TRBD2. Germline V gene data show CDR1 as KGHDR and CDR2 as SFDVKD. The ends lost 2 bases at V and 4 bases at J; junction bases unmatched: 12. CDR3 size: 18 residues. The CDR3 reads CATSDSSHSGGAADTQYF. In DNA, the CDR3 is TGTGCCACCAGTGATTCCTCACATAGCGGGGGCGCGGCAGATACGCAGTATTTT.

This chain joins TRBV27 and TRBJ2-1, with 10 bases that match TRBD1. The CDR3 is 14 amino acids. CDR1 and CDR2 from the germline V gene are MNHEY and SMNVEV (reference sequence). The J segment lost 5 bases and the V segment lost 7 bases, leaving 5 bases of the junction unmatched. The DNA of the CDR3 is TGTGCCAGCAACCCGACAGGGGGCCACAATGAGCAGTTCTTC. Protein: CASNPTGGHNEQFF.

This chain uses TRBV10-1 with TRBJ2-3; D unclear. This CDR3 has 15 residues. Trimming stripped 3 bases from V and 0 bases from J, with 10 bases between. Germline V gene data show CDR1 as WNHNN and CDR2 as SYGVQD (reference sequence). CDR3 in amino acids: CASSESSVSTDTQYF. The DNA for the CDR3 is TGCGCCAGCAGTGAATCAAGCGTTAGCACAGATACGCAGTATTTT.

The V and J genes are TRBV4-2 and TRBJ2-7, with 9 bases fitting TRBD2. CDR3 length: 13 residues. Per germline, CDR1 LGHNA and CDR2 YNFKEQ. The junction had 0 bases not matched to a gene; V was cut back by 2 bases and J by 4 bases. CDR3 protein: CASSQLAGYEQYF. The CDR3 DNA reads TGTGCCAGCAGCCAACTAGCGGGGTACGAGCAGTACTTC.

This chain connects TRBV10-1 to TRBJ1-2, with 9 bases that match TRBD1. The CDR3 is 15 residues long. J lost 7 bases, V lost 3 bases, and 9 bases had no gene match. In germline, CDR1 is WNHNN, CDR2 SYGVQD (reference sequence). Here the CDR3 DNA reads TGCGCCAGCAGTGACCGGACAGGGGCGGTCGGTGGCTACACCTTC. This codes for CASSDRTGAVGGYTF.

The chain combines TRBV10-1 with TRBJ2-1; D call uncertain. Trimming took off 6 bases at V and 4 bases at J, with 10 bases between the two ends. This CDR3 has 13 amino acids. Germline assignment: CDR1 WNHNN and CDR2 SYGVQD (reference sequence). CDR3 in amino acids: CASSATPYNEQFF. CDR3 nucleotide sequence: TGCGCCAGCAGCGCGACTCCATACAATGAGCAGTTCTTC.

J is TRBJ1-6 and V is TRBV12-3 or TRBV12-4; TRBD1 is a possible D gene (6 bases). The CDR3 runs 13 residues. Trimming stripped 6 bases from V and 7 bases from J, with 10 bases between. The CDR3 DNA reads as TGTGCCAGCAGGGGTACAGGGAATTCACCCCTCCACTTT. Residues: CASRGTGNSPLHF.

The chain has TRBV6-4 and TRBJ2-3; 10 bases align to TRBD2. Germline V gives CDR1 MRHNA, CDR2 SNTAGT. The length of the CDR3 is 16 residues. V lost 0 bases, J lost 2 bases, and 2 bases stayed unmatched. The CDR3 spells CASSDSSGGHTDTQYF. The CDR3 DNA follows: TGTGCCAGCAGTGACTCTAGCGGGGGGCACACAGATACGCAGTATTTT.

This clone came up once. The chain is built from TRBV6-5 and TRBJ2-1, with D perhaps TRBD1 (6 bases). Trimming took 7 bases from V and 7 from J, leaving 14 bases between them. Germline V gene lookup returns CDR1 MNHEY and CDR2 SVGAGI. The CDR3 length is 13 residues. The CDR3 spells CASMRSGDNEQFF. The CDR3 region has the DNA TGTGCCAGCATGAGGTCAGGGGATAATGAGCAGTTCTTC.

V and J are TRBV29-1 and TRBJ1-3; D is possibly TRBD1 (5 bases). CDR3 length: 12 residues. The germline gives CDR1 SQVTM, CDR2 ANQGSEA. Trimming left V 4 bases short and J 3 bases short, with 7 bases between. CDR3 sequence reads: CSVAGNGNTIYF. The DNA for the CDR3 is TGCAGCGTTGCAGGGAATGGAAACACCATATATTTT.

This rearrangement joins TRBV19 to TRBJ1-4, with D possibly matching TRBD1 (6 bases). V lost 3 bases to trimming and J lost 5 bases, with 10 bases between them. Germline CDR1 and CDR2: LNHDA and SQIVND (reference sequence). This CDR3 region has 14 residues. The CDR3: CASSMGGPNEKLFF. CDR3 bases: TGTGCCAGTAGTATGGGGGGGCCGAATGAAAAACTGTTTTTT.